Below, 8 T cell receptor beta chains from the same sample are listed, as sequenced in a study of a mutant IDH1 vaccine in newly diagnosed glioma. Clones were sequenced by immunoSEQ multiplex PCR, and TCRdb holds only the in-frame ones, with some missing. The table lists nearly 55,000 clones, around 80% of them singletons. The antigens of these receptors remain unknown. Described time point: week 35, safety follow-up. Topical imiquimod was applied with each vaccine dose, which held 300 ug of mutant IDH1 20-mer peptide. Sequencing was performed on PBMCs, taken from a glioma patient whose treatment included an IDH1 peptide vaccine. These receptors originate from a woman under 30 with glioma.

Written as DNA, the CDR3 is TGTGCCAGTAGTTCCCGCGATGGAAGCAATCAGCCCCAGCATTTT. Translated, it gives CASSSRDGSNQPQHF. This chain uses TRBV19 with TRBJ1-5; D unclear. Germline V CDR1 and CDR2: LNHDA, SQIVND (reference sequence). V was pared by 5 bases and J by 1 base, with 12 bases between. The CDR3 extends over 15 amino acids.

The chain links TRBV5-6 to TRBJ2-7; no clear D. Germline lookup yields CDR1 SGHDT and CDR2 YYEEEE. V was trimmed by 5 bases and J by 11 bases, leaving 17 bases between them. This CDR3 comprises 12 residues. CDR3 loop: CASSHRVEKEYF. The CDR3 DNA is TGTGCCAGCAGTCATCGCGTGGAAAAGGAGTACTTC.

This chain uses TRBV25-1 with TRBJ2-2; D possibly corresponds to TRBD2 (6 bases). There are 16 residues in the CDR3. The V and J ends lost 1 base and 4 bases respectively, with 13 bases between them. Germline V gene lookup returns CDR1 MGHDK and CDR2 SYGVNS. This CDR3 is CASSEWGRAGTGELFF. For the CDR3, the DNA is TGTGCCAGCAGTGAATGGGGCCGAGCGGGCACCGGGGAGCTGTTTTTT.

The J gene is TRBJ1-1, the V gene TRBV6-5; D possibly corresponds to TRBD1 (6 bases). This CDR3 comprises 14 residues. CDR1 and CDR2 (germline): MNHEY, SVGAGI. V gave up 6 bases and J gave up 5 bases, with 16 bases separating them. In DNA form, the CDR3 reads TGTGCCAGCAGGGACTCGGGGGCGCGGACTGAAGCTTTCTTT. This sequence encodes CASRDSGARTEAFF.

The chain combines TRBV11-3 with TRBJ2-2, with a possible D match to TRBD2 (6 bases). The CDR3 is 17 amino acids. From germline, CDR1 is SGHNT and CDR2 YENEEA. V lost 6 bases and J 4 bases, leaving 21 bases between the germline ends. Here the CDR3 DNA reads TGTGCCAGCAGTCCAAGGTCCGGGCTAGCGCCCACCGGGGAGCTGTTTTTT. It specifies CASSPRSGLAPTGELFF.

V gene TRBV7-3 combines with J gene TRBJ2-1, with D possibly matching TRBD1 (5 bases). Trimming pared 5 bases from V and 8 bases from J, leaving 13 bases between. The CDR3 totals 13 residues. Per germline, CDR1 SGHTA and CDR2 FQGTGA. CDR3 in amino acids: CASSLLRGDEQFF. As DNA, the CDR3 is TGTGCCAGCAGCCTCCTAAGGGGCGATGAGCAGTTCTTC.

This chain connects TRBV2 to TRBJ1-1, with a possible D match to TRBD1 (5 bases). Trimming removed 4 bases at V and 4 bases at J, with 13 bases between. Germline CDR1 reads SNHLY; CDR2 reads FYNNEI. The CDR3 length is 14 residues. DNA of the CDR3: TGTGCCAGCAGTGGAGCGCTCGGGGGCACTGAAGCTTTCTTT. This encodes CASSGALGGTEAFF. The variable domain in full, with the rest retrieved from reference TRBV2 and TRBJ1-1, is EPEVTQTPSHQVTQMGQEVILRCVPISNHLYFYWYRQILGQKVEFLVSFYNNEISEKSEIFDDQFSVERPDGSNFTLKIRSTKLEDSAMYFCASSGALGGTEAFFGQGTRLTVV.

The CDR3 DNA reads as TGTGCCAGCAGCCCCCAGTGGATGGGTACAGGGTCAATAAATGAGCAGTTCTTC. This encodes CASSPQWMGTGSINEQFF. The chain couples TRBV4-2 to TRBJ2-1; TRBD1 is a possible D gene (6 bases). Germline-derived CDR1 and CDR2 are LGHNA and YNFKEQ. Trimming pared 4 bases from V and 7 bases from J, leaving 26 bases between. The CDR3 spans 18 residues.